The 13 T cell receptor beta chains in this list originate from one sample, sequenced in a study of cytomegalovirus exposure and HLA in healthy donors. The PCR employed 60 Vbeta primers together with 13 Jbeta primers. Sequenced by immunoSEQ multiplex PCR; TCRdb stores in-frame clones only, minus some. The sample includes 140,000 or so clones. The sample was PBMCs. The receptors shown here come from a male donor in good health and CMV-seronegative.

V gene TRBV7-2 combines with J gene TRBJ2-1; D unresolved. Germline CDR1 is SGHTA and CDR2 is FQGNSA. The V end was cut by 5 bases, the J end by 8 bases, with 10 bases between. CDR3 length: 12 residues. DNA of the CDR3: TGTGCCAGCAGCCAGGCCCCGGATGAGCAGTTCTTC. It is translated as CASSQAPDEQFF.

The chain recombines TRBV5-6 with TRBJ1-2, with TRBD1 identical over 7 bases. CDR1 is SGHDT and CDR2 is YYEEEE in the germline V gene. V lost 4 bases, J lost 7 bases, and 10 bases stayed unmatched. This CDR3 region has 14 residues. CDR3 sequence (DNA): TGTGCCAGCAGCCGGGACAGCCGAGAGACTGGCTACACCTTC. It translates to CASSRDSRETGYTF.

The chain couples TRBV30 to TRBJ1-1, with 7 bases fitting TRBD1. Trimming at V came to 3 bases and at J to 0 bases, leaving 1 base not matched to a gene. CDR1 is GTSNPN, CDR2 SVGIG, per germline (reference sequence). The CDR3 has 13 residues. The CDR3: CAWRTGMNTEAFF. CDR3 sequence (DNA): TGTGCCTGGAGGACAGGGATGAACACTGAAGCTTTCTTT.

CDR3 loop: CASSFEPREGLYEQYF. As DNA, the CDR3 is TGTGCCAGCAGCTTTGAGCCCCGGGAGGGCCTCTACGAGCAGTACTTC. The chain links TRBV5-6 to TRBJ2-7; 8 bases fit TRBD2. J lost 3 bases, V lost 2 bases, and 10 bases had no gene match. CDR1 is SGHDT, CDR2 YYEEEE, per germline. CDR3 length: 16 amino acids.

The chain has TRBV29-1 and TRBJ2-4, with 8 bases that match TRBD1. CDR1 is SQVTM, CDR2 ANQGSEA, per germline. The CDR3 has 13 amino acids. Trimming took 5 bases from V and 4 from J; bases not matched to a gene: 4. Written as DNA, the CDR3 is TGCAGCGTTTGGGGGACAGGTAAAAACATTCAGTACTTC. Protein: CSVWGTGKNIQYF.

The chain recombines TRBV5-1 with TRBJ2-3, with D possibly TRBD1 on 6 matching bases. The CDR3 runs 14 residues. V shed 4 bases and J shed 6 bases, with 15 bases lying between them. The germline V gene encodes CDR1 SGHRS and CDR2 YFSETQ. CDR3 loop: CASSKPGQGDTQYF. The DNA for the CDR3 is TGCGCCAGCAGCAAGCCGGGACAAGGGGATACGCAGTATTTT.

The CDR3 DNA sequence: TGTGCCAGCAGCCAAGATATTTCCACTTCCTCCGTTACAGCCCAAGAGACCCAGTACTTC. Translated: CASSQDISTSSVTAQETQYF. The chain combines TRBV4-2 with TRBJ2-5; D ambiguous. Germline assignment: CDR1 LGHNA and CDR2 YNFKEQ. The CDR3 consists of 20 residues. V was trimmed by 0 bases and J by 1 base, leaving 24 bases between them.

The CDR3 loop reads CASSPPGQGALEAFF. CDR3 DNA sequence: TGTGCCAGCTCACCACCGGGACAGGGGGCACTCGAAGCTTTCTTT. The genes are TRBV18 and TRBJ1-1, with 12 bases identical to TRBD1. The CDR3 totals 15 residues. The V segment lost 0 bases and the J segment 8 bases; nucleotides outside the gene matches: 4. Germline V gene data show CDR1 as KGHSH and CDR2 as LQKENI.

The chain combines TRBV7-8 with TRBJ2-5; 8 nucleotides agree with TRBD2. Germline V CDR1 and CDR2: SGHVS, FQNEAQ. The CDR3 runs to 16 residues. The junction had 8 bases not matched to a gene; V was cut back by 3 bases and J by 2 bases. CDR3 DNA sequence: TGTGCCAGCAGCTTCATGGCGGGAGGTTCGCAAGAGACCCAGTACTTC. Residues: CASSFMAGGSQETQYF.

The CDR3 reads CASRASRVPNTEAFF. The CDR3 nucleotides read TGTGCCAGCAGAGCGTCCAGGGTTCCTAACACTGAAGCTTTCTTT. The gene calls are TRBV2 and TRBJ1-1; perhaps TRBD1 as D (5 bases). Germline V CDR1 and CDR2: SNHLY, FYNNEI. The CDR3 is 15 residues long. Trimming pared 6 bases from V and 2 bases from J, leaving 16 bases between.

The chain employs TRBV19 and TRBJ2-7; 10 nucleotides match TRBD1. This CDR3 is 16 amino acids long. After removal of 7 bases from V and 2 bases from J, the junction contained 11 bases not matched to a gene. The germline V gene encodes CDR1 LNHDA and CDR2 SQIVND (reference sequence). The CDR3 is CASKVSTGTGAYEQYF. In DNA form, the CDR3 reads TGTGCCAGTAAGGTCTCGACTGGGACAGGGGCCTACGAGCAGTACTTC.

As regards this clone: At the DNA level, this CDR3 is encoded by other sequences in the same sample as well. The rearrangement uses TRBV20-1 and TRBJ1-2; no definite D call. From germline, CDR1 is DFQATT and CDR2 SNEGSKA (reference sequence). V lost 4 bases, J lost 3 bases, and 6 bases lay in between. This CDR3 has 11 residues. For the CDR3, the DNA is TGCAGTGCTACCGGGGACTATGGCTACACCTTC. This codes for CSATGDYGYTF.

About this clone itself: In the same sample, other DNA sequences code for this CDR3. The chain links TRBV7-9 to TRBJ1-5, with D tentatively TRBD1 (6 bases). CDR3 length: 14 amino acids. Germline lookup yields CDR1 SEHNR and CDR2 FQNEAQ (reference sequence). V was cut by 2 bases and J by 1 base, with 6 bases left in between. CDR3 in amino acids: CASSLQGSNQPQHF. In DNA form, the CDR3 reads TGTGCCAGCAGCTTACAGGGGAGCAATCAGCCCCAGCATTTT. Full variable domain (missing parts from reference TRBV7-9 and TRBJ1-5): DTGVSQNPRHKITKRGQNVTFRCDPISEHNRLYWYRQTLGQGPEFLTYFQNEAQLEKSRLLSDRFSAERPKGSFSTLEIQRTEQGDSAMYLCASSLQGSNQPQHFGDGTRLSIL.